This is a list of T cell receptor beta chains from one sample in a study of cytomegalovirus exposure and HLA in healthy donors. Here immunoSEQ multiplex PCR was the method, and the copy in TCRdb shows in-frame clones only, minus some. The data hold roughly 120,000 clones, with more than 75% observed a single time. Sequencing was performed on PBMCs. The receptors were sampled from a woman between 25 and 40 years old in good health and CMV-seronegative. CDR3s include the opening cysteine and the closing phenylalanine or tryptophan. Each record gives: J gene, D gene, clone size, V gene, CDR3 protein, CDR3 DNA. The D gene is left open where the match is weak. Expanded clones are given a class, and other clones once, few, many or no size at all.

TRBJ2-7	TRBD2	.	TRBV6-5	CASSSPAGTNPYEQYF	TGTGCCAGCAGTTCCCCCGCCGGGACTAACCCCTACGAGCAGTACTTC
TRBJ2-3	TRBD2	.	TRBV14	CASSQDRLQRGPTDTQYF	TGTGCCAGCAGCCAAGATCGGTTACAGCGGGGGCCCACAGATACGCAGTATTTT
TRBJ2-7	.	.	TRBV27	CATVKGYEQYF	TGTGCCACCGTAAAGGGGTACGAGCAGTACTTC
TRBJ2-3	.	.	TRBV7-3	CASSLGLPGVDTQYF	TGTGCCAGCAGCTTAGGGCTACCGGGGGTGGATACGCAGTATTTT
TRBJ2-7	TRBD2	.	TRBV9	CASSAGLAGTYEQYF	TGTGCCAGCAGCGCCGGACTAGCGGGGACCTACGAGCAGTACTTC
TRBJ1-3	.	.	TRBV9	CASTPSGGNTIYF	TGTGCCAGCACTCCCTCGGGTGGAAACACCATATATTTT
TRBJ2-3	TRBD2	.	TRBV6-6	CASSPPGGAGDTQYF	TGTGCCAGCAGCCCTCCCGGGGGGGCCGGAGATACGCAGTATTTT
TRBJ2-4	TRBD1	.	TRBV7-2	CASSLGQGKNIQYF	TGTGCCAGCAGCTTAGGACAGGGTAAAAACATTCAGTACTTC
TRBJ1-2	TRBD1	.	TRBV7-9	CASSFGTAYGYTF	TGTGCCAGCAGCTTTGGGACAGCTTATGGCTACACCTTC
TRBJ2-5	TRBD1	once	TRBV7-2	CASRLTGGETQYF	TGTGCCAGCAGGCTGACAGGGGGAGAGACCCAGTACTTC
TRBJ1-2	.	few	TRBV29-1	CSVAEQVYGYTF	TGCAGCGTTGCCGAGCAGGTCTATGGCTACACCTTC
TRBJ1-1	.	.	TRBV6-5	CASSRSRENTEAFF	TGTGCCAGCAGCCGTAGCAGGGAAAACACTGAAGCTTTCTTT
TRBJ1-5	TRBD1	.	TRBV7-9	CASSTDRVGDQPQHF	TGTGCCAGCAGCACCGACAGGGTTGGAGATCAGCCCCAGCATTTT
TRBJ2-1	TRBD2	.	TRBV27	CASSSLAGEPNNEQFF	TGTGCCAGCAGTTCCTTAGCGGGGGAACCTAACAATGAGCAGTTCTTC
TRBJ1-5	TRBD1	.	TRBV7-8	CASSQGTGQRNQPQHF	TGTGCCAGCAGCCAGGGGACAGGGCAACGCAATCAGCCCCAGCATTTT
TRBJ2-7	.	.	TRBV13	CASSLALRGEQYF	TGTGCCAGCAGCTTAGCCTTGCGGGGTGAGCAGTACTTC
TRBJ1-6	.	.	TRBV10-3	CAISESGDSPLHF	TGTGCCATCAGTGAGTCCGGGGATTCACCCCTCCACTTT
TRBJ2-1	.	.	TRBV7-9	CASSSLGTNYNEQFF	TGTGCCAGCAGTTCACTTGGGACAAATTACAATGAGCAGTTCTTC
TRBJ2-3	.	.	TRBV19	CASGERSTDTQYF	TGTGCCTCCGGTGAGCGAAGCACAGATACGCAGTATTTT
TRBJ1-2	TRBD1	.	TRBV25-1	CASSEYYDRGLGYTF	TGTGCCAGCAGTGAATATTACGATAGGGGGCTTGGCTACACCTTC
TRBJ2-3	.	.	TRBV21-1	CASSKPKSADTQYF	TGTGCCAGCAGCAAACCTAAGTCGGCAGATACGCAGTATTTT
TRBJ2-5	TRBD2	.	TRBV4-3	CASSQNSGGNLGETQYF	TGCGCCAGCAGCCAAAATAGCGGGGGCAACCTTGGGGAGACCCAGTACTTC
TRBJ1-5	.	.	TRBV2	CASSTSGGRGNQPQHF	TGTGCCAGCAGCACTTCCGGCGGCAGGGGCAATCAGCCCCAGCATTTT
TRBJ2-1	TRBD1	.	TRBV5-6	CASSLVGQATNYNEQFF	TGTGCCAGCAGCTTGGTAGGACAGGCTACAAACTACAATGAGCAGTTCTTC
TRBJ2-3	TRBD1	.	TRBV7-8	CASSPDRVGTDTQYF	TGTGCCAGCAGCCCCGACAGGGTGGGCACAGATACGCAGTATTTT
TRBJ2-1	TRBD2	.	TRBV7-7	CASSPGGGVEQFF	TGTGCTAGCAGCCCCGGGGGGGGTGTTGAGCAGTTCTTC
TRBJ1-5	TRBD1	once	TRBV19	CASNAETGASNQPQHF	TGTGCCAGTAACGCTGAAACAGGGGCTAGCAATCAGCCCCAGCATTTT
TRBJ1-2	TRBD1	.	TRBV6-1	CASSEALGAGGYNYGYTF	TGTGCCAGCAGTGAAGCGCTTGGGGCAGGGGGATATAACTATGGCTACACCTTC
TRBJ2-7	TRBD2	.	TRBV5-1	CASSRQRESGGYEQYF	TGCGCCAGCAGCCGACAGAGGGAGAGCGGGGGATACGAGCAGTACTTC
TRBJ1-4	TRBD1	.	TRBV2	CASSEATGPSRWEKLFF	TGTGCCAGCAGTGAAGCGACAGGGCCTTCAAGGTGGGAAAAACTGTTTTTT
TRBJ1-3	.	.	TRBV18	CASSLGGISGNTIYF	TGTGCCAGCTCACTAGGGGGTATCTCTGGAAACACCATATATTTT
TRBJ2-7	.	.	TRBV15	CATTWTVCSYEQYF	TGTGCCACCACTTGGACAGTGTGCTCCTACGAGCAGTACTTC